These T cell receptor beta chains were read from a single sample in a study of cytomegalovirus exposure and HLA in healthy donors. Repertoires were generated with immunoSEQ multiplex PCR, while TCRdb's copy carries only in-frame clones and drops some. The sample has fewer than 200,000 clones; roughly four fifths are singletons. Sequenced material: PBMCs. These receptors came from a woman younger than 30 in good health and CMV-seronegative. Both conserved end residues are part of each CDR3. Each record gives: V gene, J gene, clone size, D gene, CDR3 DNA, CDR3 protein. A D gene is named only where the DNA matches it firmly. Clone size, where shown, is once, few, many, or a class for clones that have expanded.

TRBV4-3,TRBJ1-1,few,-,TGCGCCAGCAGCCAAGGGGTGGGAGGGCTGAACACTGAAGCTTTCTTT,CASSQGVGGLNTEAFF
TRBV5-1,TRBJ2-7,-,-,TGCGCCAGCAGCTTGGAGTCCCCGGGGGTTGGAGAGCAGTACTTC,CASSLESPGVGEQYF
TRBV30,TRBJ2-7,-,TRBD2,TGTGCCTGGAGCCCCATTCGTGAGCTAGCGGGAGCCGAGCAGTACTTC,CAWSPIRELAGAEQYF
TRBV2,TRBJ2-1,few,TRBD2,TGTGCCAGCAGGGGAGCGGGAGGGCCTTCGGTTGAGCAGTTCTTC,CASRGAGGPSVEQFF
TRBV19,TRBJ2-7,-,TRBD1,TGTGCCAGTAGTCCCCCGGGACAGGGCTCCTACGAGCAGTACTTC,CASSPPGQGSYEQYF
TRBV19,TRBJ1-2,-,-,TGTGCCAGTTTACATCGGGAGTCTGGCTACACCTTC,CASLHRESGYTF
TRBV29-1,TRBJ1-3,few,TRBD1,TGCAGCGTTCGAATGACAGGGGGAAACACCATATATTTT,CSVRMTGGNTIYF
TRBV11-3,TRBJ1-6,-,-,TGTGCCAGCAGCCCAGGACGTAAGGGGTCACCCCTCCACTTT,CASSPGRKGSPLHF
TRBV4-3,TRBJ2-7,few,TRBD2,TGCGCCAGCAGCGCCACCCGGATAGCGGGAGGGCTTGTCGAGCAGTACTTC,CASSATRIAGGLVEQYF
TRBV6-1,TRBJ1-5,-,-,TGTGCCAGCAGTGAAGGCGGGGGGCCGGCTCAGCCCCAGCATTTT,CASSEGGGPAQPQHF
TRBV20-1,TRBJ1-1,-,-,TGCAGTGTAGGGACTAACACTGAAGCTTTCTTT,CSVGTNTEAFF
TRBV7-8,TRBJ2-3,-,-,TGTGCCAGCATCCATAAAACCCTCGGGTTGTGGGATACGCAGTATTTT,CASIHKTLGLWDTQYF
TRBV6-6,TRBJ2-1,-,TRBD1,TGTGCCAGCAGGACAGGGCTAGCCTTTAATGAGCAGTTCTTC,CASRTGLAFNEQFF
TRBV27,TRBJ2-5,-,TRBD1,TGTGCCAGCAGTCGACAGGGGGCCCGTTCAGAGACCCAGTACTTC,CASSRQGARSETQYF
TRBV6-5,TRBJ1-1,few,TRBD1,TGTGCCAGCACCCCTACGACAGGGGCGGTCACTGAAGCTTTCTTT,CASTPTTGAVTEAFF
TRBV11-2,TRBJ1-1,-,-,TGTGCCAGCAGCCTACGACAGAACACTGAAGCTTTCTTT,CASSLRQNTEAFF
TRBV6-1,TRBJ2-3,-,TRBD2,TGTGCCAGCAGTGCGTTCAGCGGACTAGCGGGAGAGGTAGGAGATACGCAGTATTTT,CASSAFSGLAGEVGDTQYF
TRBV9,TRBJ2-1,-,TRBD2,TGTGCCAGCAGCGTAGTTAGCGGGAGCGGGGTTGAGCAGTTCTTC,CASSVVSGSGVEQFF
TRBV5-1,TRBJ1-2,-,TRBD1,TGCGCCAGCAGCCAGAAGACAGGGGAAGTAGACTACACCTTC,CASSQKTGEVDYTF
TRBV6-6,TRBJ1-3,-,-,TGTGCCAGCAGTAGGGAGTCTGGAAACACCATATATTTT,CASSRESGNTIYF
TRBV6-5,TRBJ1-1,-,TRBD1,TGTGCCACCGGACAGGGGATTTACACTGAAGCTTTCTTT,CATGQGIYTEAFF
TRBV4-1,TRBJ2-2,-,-,TGCGCCAGCAGCCAACTCCCATTCGTCGGGGCGAACACCGGGGAGCTGTTTTTT,CASSQLPFVGANTGELFF
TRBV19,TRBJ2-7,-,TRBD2,TGTGCCAGCAGTGGGGTAGCGGGAACTTACGAGCAGTACTTC,CASSGVAGTYEQYF
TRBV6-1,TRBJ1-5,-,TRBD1,TGTGCCAGCAGCCCTCGTAGACAGGGGAGACAGCCCCAGCATTTT,CASSPRRQGRQPQHF
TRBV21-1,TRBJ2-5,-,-,TGTGCCAGGACAAAAACCCCTCAAGAGACCCAGTACTTC,CARTKTPQETQYF
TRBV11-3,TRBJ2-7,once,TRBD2,TGTGCCAGCAGCTTTACTAGCGGGGGCGAGCAGTACTTC,CASSFTSGGEQYF
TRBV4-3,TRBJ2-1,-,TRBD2,TGCGCCAGCAGCCGGGGACTAGCGGGTCCCAATGAGCAGTTCTTC,CASSRGLAGPNEQFF
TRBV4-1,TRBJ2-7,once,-,TGCGCCAGCAGCCAAGATCAGGGCTACTACGAGCAGTACTTC,CASSQDQGYYEQYF
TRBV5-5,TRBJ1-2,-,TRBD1,TGTGCCAGCAGCCCAGGACAGGGATGGTATGGCTACACCTTC,CASSPGQGWYGYTF
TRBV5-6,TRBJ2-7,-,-,TGTGCCAGCAGCTTGGCTTCCTCCTACGAGCAGTACTTC,CASSLASSYEQYF
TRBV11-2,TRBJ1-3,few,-,TGTGCCAGCAGCTCCTACCAGGGAATGGAAAACACCATATATTTT,CASSSYQGMENTIYF
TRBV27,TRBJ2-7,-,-,TGTGCCAGCAGTACAGGCCCAAACTCCTTCTACGAGCAGTACTTC,CASSTGPNSFYEQYF
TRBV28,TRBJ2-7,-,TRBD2,TGTGCCAGCAGTTTACTTAGGACTAGCGGGGTCTGGGAGCAGTACTTC,CASSLLRTSGVWEQYF